This TCR beta chain was documented in a study of Tregs in tolerant kidney transplant recipients. V gave up 1 base and J gave up 8 bases; unmatched junction bases: 1. The CDR3 extends over 12 amino acids. The germline V gene encodes CDR1 SQVTM and CDR2 ANQGSEA. The repertoire was sequenced with immunoSEQ multiplex PCR; TCRdb's copy has only in-frame clones and lacks some. The sample lists 120,000 or so clones, roughly nine tenths seen once, with approximately 0.59% in the top ten. V gene TRBV29-1 combines with J gene TRBJ2-1; 8 bases map to TRBD1. This clonotype originated in a human donor in good health. Material for sequencing was CD4+ T cells from blood. The CDR3 loop reads CSVEGQGYEQFF. As DNA, the CDR3 is TGCAGCGTTGAAGGACAGGGGTATGAGCAGTTCTTC.